The subject of this entry is one T cell receptor (beta chain). What it binds is not known. The junction shows a germline mismatch at one end, possibly a read error. The sample belongs to a study of CD4 T cells in relation to SARS-CoV-2 and coronaviruses. In the study overall: TCR beta CDR3s were sequenced after approximately ten-day antigen culture of PBMCs.

CD4+ T cells from unexposed donors were obtained before the COVID-19 pandemic (2011-2018). The cells were cultured for around ten days before CD4+ T cells were isolated. Measured with immunoSEQ multiplex PCR; TCRdb has only the in-frame clones, and not every one. Of about 11,000 clones in the sample, roughly 77% were seen once. The germline gives CDR1 SNHLY, CDR2 FYNNEI. This CDR3 has 13 residues. Broader study findings: Crossreactivity was assessed only for spike protein, not other viral proteins.

The sequenced sample consisted of CD4+ T cells from PBMCs, cultured in vitro. The rearrangement joins TRBV2 to TRBJ2-3, with D possibly TRBD1 on 8 matching bases. The sequence derives from a human donor in good health. Written as DNA, the CDR3 is TGTGCCAGTGGGCAGGGAGGGACAGGTACGCAGTATTTT. Its translation: CASGQGGTGTQYF. Full variable domain (outside the CDR3, taken from reference TRBV2 and TRBJ2-3): EPEVTQTPSHQVTQMGQEVILRCVPISNHLYFYWYRQILGQKVEFLVSFYNNEISEKSEIFDDQFSVERPDGSNFTLKIRSTKLEDSAMYFCASGQGGTGTQYFGPGTRLTVL.